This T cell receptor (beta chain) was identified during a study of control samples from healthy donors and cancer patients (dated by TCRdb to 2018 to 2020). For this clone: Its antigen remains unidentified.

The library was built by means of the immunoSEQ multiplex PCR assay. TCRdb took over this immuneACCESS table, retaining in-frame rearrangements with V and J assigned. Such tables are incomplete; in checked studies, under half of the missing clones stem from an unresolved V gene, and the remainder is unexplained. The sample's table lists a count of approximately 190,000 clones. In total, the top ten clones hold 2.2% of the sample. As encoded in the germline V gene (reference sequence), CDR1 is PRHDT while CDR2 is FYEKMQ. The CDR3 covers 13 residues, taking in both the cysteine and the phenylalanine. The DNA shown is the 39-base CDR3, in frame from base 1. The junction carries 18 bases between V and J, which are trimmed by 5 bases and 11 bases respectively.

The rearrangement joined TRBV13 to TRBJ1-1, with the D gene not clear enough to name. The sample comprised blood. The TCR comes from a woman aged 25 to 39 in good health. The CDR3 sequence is CASSPRGKGEAFF. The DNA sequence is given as TGTGCCAGCAGCCCTAGAGGAAAGGGCGAGGCTTTCTTT.